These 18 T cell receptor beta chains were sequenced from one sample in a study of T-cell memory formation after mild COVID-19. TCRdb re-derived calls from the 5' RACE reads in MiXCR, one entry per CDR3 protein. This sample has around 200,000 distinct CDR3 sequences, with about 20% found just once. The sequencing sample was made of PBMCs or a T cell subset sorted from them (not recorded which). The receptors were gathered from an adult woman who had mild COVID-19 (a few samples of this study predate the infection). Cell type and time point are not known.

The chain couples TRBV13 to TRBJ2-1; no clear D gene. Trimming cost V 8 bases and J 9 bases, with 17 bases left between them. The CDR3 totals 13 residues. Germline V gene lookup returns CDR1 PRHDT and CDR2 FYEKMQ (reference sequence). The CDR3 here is CASGLIRDPEQFF. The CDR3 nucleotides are TGTGCCAGCGGGCTAATTCGCGACCCTGAGCAGTTCTTC.

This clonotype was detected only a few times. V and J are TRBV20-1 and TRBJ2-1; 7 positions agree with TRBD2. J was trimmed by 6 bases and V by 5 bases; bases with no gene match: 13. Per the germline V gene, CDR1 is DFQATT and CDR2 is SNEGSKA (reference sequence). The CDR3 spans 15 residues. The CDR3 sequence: CSAQQGPAGINEQFF. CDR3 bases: TGCAGTGCTCAGCAGGGACCAGCGGGGATCAATGAGCAGTTCTTC.

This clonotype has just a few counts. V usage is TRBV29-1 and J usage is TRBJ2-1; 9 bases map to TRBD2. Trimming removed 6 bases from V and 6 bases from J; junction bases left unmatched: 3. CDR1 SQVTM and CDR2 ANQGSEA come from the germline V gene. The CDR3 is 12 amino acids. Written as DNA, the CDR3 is TGCAGCGTCCCAGCGGGGGGCAATGAGCAGTTCTTC. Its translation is CSVPAGGNEQFF.

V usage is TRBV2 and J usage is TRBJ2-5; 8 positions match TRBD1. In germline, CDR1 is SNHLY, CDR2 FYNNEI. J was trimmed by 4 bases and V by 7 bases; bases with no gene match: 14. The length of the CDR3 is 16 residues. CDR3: CASKHSGTGVRETQYF. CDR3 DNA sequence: TGTGCCAGCAAACACTCCGGGACAGGCGTGCGAGAGACCCAGTACTTC.

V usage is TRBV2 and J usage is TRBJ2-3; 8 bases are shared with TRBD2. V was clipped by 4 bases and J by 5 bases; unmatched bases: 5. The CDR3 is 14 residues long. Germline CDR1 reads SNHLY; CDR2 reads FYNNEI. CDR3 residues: CASSGRGGQDTQYF. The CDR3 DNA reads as TGTGCCAGCAGTGGACGGGGGGGCCAAGATACGCAGTATTTT.

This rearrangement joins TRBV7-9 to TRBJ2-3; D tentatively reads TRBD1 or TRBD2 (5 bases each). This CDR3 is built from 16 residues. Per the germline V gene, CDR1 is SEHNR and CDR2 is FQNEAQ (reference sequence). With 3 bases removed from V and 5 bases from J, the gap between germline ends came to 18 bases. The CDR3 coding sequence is TGTGCCAGCAGCTTGCTTGTGGGGGAGTGGGGAGATACGCAGTATTTT. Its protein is CASSLLVGEWGDTQYF.

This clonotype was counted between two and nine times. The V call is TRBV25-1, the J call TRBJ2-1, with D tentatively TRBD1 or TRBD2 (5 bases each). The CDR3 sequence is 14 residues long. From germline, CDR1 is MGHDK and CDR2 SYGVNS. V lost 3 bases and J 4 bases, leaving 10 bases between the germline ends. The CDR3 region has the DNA TGTGCCAGCAGTGATGGGGGATTTTACAATGAGCAGTTCTTC. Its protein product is CASSDGGFYNEQFF.

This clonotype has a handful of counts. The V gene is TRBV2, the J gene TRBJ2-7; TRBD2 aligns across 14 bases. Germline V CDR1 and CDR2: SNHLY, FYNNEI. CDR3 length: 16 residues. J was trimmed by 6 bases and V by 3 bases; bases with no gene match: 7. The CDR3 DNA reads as TGTGCCAGCAGTGACCCCGGGACTAGCGGGAGTAGCGAGCAGTACTTC. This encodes CASSDPGTSGSSEQYF.

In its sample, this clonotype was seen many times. The DNA of the CDR3 is TGCGCCAGCAGCCAACCTCTGGGGGGATTTCCCTACGAGCAGTACTTC. Its protein is CASSQPLGGFPYEQYF. This chain connects TRBV4-1 to TRBJ2-7; D might be TRBD2 (6 bases). Germline V gene lookup returns CDR1 MGHRA and CDR2 YSYEKL. This CDR3 has 16 amino acids. Between the trimmed V and J ends, which lost 2 bases and 2 bases, there was a span of 16 bases.

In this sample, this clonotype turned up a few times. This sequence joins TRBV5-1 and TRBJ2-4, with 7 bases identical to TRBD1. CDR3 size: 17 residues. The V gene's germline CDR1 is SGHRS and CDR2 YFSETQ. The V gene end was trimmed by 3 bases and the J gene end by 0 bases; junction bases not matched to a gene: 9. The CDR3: CASSWSQGSIAKNIQYF. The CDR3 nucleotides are TGCGCCAGCAGCTGGTCACAGGGGAGTATAGCCAAAAACATTCAGTACTTC. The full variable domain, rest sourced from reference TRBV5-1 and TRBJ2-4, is KAGVTQTPRYLIKTRGQQVTLSCSPISGHRSVSWYQQTPGQGLQFLFEYFSETQRNKGNFPGRFSGRQFSNSRSEMNVSTLELGDSALYLCASSWSQGSIAKNIQYFGAGTRLSVL.

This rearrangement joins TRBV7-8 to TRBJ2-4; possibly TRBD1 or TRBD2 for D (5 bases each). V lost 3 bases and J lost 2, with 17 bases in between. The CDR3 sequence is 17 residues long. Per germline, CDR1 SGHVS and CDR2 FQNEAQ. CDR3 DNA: TGTGCCAGCAGCTTGACATTAACTCCGGGGCCCAAAAACATTCAGTACTTC. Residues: CASSLTLTPGPKNIQYF.

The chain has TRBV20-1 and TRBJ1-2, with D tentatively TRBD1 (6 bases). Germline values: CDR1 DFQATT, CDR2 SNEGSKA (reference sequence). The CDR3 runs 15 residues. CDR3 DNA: TGCAGCGCCCGGGCAGGGGAGGGGCCTAACTATGGCTACACCTTC. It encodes CSARAGEGPNYGYTF.

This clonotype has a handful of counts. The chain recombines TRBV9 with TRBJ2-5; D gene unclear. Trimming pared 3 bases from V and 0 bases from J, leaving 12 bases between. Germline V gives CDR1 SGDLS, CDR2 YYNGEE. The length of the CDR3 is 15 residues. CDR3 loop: CASSASLGYQETQYF. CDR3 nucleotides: TGTGCCAGCAGCGCGAGCCTGGGATACCAAGAGACCCAGTACTTC.

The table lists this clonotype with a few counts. The CDR3 DNA is TGTGCCAGCAGCCCCGAAGTGGGGGCGACAGATACGCAGTATTTT. Translation: CASSPEVGATDTQYF. The chain has TRBV27 and TRBJ2-3; D is possibly TRBD1 (6 bases). Deletions cut 6 bases from V and 3 bases from J, with 16 bases between. CDR1 and CDR2 from the germline V gene are MNHEY and SMNVEV (reference sequence). The CDR3 runs 15 residues.

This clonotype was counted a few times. CDR3 in amino acids: CATSGGGEAFF. DNA for the CDR3: TGTGCCACCAGTGGCGGGGGTGAAGCTTTCTTT. The rearrangement joins TRBV24-1 to TRBJ1-1, with a tentative D call TRBD1 (5 bases). V lost 5 bases to trimming and J lost 7 bases, with 7 bases between them. Germline V gives CDR1 KGHDR, CDR2 SFDVKD. The CDR3 length is 11 residues.

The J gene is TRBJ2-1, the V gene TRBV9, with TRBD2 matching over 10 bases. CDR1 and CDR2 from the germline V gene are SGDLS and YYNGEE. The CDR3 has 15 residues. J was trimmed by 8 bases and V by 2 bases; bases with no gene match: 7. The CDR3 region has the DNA TGTGCCAGCAGCGTGGATAGCGGGAGGATATATGAGCAGTTCTTC. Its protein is CASSVDSGRIYEQFF.

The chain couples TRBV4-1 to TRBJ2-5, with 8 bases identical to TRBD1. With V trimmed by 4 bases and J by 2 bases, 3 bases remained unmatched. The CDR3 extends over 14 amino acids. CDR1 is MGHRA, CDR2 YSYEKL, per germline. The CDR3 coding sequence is TGCGCCAGCAGCCCAGGACAGGGTCAAGAGACCCAGTACTTC. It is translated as CASSPGQGQETQYF.

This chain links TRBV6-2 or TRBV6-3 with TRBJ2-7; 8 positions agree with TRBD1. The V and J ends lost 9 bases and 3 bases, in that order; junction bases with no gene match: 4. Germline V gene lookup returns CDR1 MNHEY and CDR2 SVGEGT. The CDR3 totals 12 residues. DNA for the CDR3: TGTGCCAGTATGGACAGGGTCTACGAGCAGTACTTC. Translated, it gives CASMDRVYEQYF.